The 4 T cell receptor beta chains below all came from one sample that was sequenced in a study of response to subunit inactivated influenza vaccine (dated by TCRdb to 2016 to 2019). Libraries came from RT-PCR. Sequenced using an Illumina HiSeq 2500. TCRdb reprocessing: public reads trimmed at Q25 with fastp, clones called with MiXCR, in-frame beta chains kept. Entries are consolidated by CDR3 protein sequence, retaining the most common genes and DNA. This sample holds 600,000 to 700,000 distinct CDR3 sequences; 14% were observed only once. Clones ranked in the top ten supply about 7.4% of the sample. The specimen was PBMCs from blood, collected approximately 15 days before vaccination. These receptors came from a man aged 50 to 59 who received an inactivated influenza vaccine. Donor details come from another sample of the same person, matched by shared clones.

This clonotype was recorded many times. This sequence joins TRBV5-1 and TRBJ1-4; 8 bases align to TRBD1. CDR1 is SGHRS and CDR2 is YFSETQ in the germline V gene. This CDR3 contains 14 residues. The V gene end was trimmed by 5 bases and the J gene end by 3 bases; junction bases not matched to a gene: 3. The DNA for the CDR3 is TGCGCCAGCAGACCGACAGGGGCTAATGAAAAACTGTTTTTT. This codes for CASRPTGANEKLFF.

This clonotype was observed many times. This chain's CDR3 is CASRNFGTDTQYF. CDR3 DNA: TGTGCCAGCCGAAATTTCGGGACAGATACGCAGTATTTT. The chain links TRBV14 to TRBJ2-3, with D unclear. The CDR3 runs to 13 residues. V was trimmed by 8 bases and J by 3 bases, leaving 12 bases between them. Germline loops: CDR1 SGHDN, CDR2 FVKESK. The complete variable domain, with remaining parts taken from reference TRBV14 and TRBJ2-3, reads EAGVTQFPSHSVIEKGQTVTLRCDPISGHDNLYWYRRVMGKEIKFLLHFVKESKQDESGMPNNRFLAERTGGTYSTLKVQPAELEDSGVYFCASRNFGTDTQYFGPGTRLTVL.

About this clonotype itself: This sequence may be a read error, since a much larger clone differs from it by one base. The chain carries TRBV12-3 or TRBV12-4 and TRBJ2-5, with a possible D match to TRBD1 (7 bases). This CDR3 is 15 amino acids long. CDR3 nucleotide sequence: TGTGCCAGCACCCGACGGGCAGGAGGGGGCGAGACCCATTACTTC. Translation: CASTRRAGGGETHYF.

This clonotype was observed a few times. The chain links TRBV25-1 to TRBJ2-1; 8 bases are a match to TRBD2. Trimming cost V 4 bases and J 3 bases; bases outside gene matches: 2. CDR3 length: 14 residues. CDR1 is MGHDK and CDR2 is SYGVNS in the germline V gene. This CDR3 reads CASSGLANYNEQFF. In DNA form, the CDR3 reads TGTGCCAGCAGTGGACTAGCGAACTACAATGAGCAGTTCTTC.